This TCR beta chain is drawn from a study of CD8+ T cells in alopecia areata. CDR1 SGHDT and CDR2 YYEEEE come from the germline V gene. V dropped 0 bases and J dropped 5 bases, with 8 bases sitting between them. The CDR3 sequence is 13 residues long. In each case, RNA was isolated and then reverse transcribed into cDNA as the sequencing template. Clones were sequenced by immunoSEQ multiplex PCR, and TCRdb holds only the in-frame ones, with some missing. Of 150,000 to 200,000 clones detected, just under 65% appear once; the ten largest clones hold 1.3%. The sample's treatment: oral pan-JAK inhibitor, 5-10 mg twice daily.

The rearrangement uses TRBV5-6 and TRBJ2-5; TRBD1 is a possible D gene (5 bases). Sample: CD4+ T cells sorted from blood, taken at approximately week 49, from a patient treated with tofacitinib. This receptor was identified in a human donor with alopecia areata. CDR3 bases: TGTGCCAGCAGCTTGGGGGCAGGGGAGACCCAGTACTTC. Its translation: CASSLGAGETQYF.